This T cell receptor (beta chain) came from a study of technical replicates of blood from several donors. Germline CDR1 reads SGHTA; CDR2 reads FQGNSA. CDR3 length: 16 residues. The J segment lost 2 bases and the V segment lost 2 bases, leaving 6 bases of the junction unmatched. Using immunoSEQ multiplex PCR, the repertoire was profiled, and TCRdb retains in-frame clones only, with some absent. The sample has 55,000 to 65,000 clones, about 86% seen once; the top ten hold roughly 5.1%. This receptor was identified in a human donor in good health. Some clones in this sample may be carry-over from other donors' samples. Source material: PBMCs. This chain uses TRBV7-2 with TRBJ1-5; 7 bases agree with TRBD1. Here the CDR3 reads CASSLPTGSGNQPQHF. CDR3 bases: TGTGCCAGCAGCTTACCGACAGGGTCGGGCAATCAGCCCCAGCATTTT.